What follows are 31 T cell receptor beta chains derived from one specimen sequenced in a study of OX40 agonist ivuxolimab in advanced cancers. Data came from immunoSEQ multiplex PCR; TCRdb stores just in-frame clones and leaves some out. The sample yields about 55,000 clones, more than 75% seen once. The sample in question was CD4+ or CD8+ T cells sorted from blood, obtained in a trial of the OX40 agonist ivuxolimab. The receptors derive from an adult with an advanced solid tumor such as melanoma, head and neck, liver or kidney cancer.

V and J are TRBV7-2 and TRBJ1-2; 10 positions agree with TRBD1. The CDR3 is 15 amino acids. Germline loops: CDR1 SGHTA, CDR2 FQGNSA. J was trimmed by 4 bases and V by 5 bases; bases with no gene match: 7. CDR3 region: CASSADRGSFYGYTF. CDR3 DNA sequence: TGTGCCAGCAGCGCGGACAGGGGGTCTTTCTATGGCTACACCTTC.

The genes are TRBV7-2 and TRBJ2-5, with a tentative D call TRBD1 (5 bases). The CDR3 loop spans 13 amino acids. CDR1 is SGHTA and CDR2 is FQGNSA in the germline V gene. Trimming pared 0 bases from V and 6 bases from J, leaving 8 bases between. Written as DNA, the CDR3 is TGTGCCAGCAGCTTAGCGCAGGGCCAGACCCAGTACTTC. The encoded protein is CASSLAQGQTQYF. Filled out from reference TRBV7-2 and TRBJ2-5, the complete variable domain reads GAGVSQSPSNKVTEKGKDVELRCDPISGHTALYWYRQSLGQGLEFLIYFQGNSAPDKSGLPSDRFSAERTGGSVSTLTIQRTQQEDSAVYLCASSLAQGQTQYFGPGTRLLVL.

V and J are TRBV29-1 and TRBJ2-1; D unclear. Germline V CDR1 and CDR2: SQVTM, ANQGSEA. This CDR3 is built from 13 residues. The ends were cut back, 4 bases at V and 8 bases at J, with 15 bases in the middle. CDR3 residues: CSVGVLLTDEQFF. The CDR3 nucleotides read TGCAGCGTTGGGGTCCTTCTCACGGATGAGCAGTTCTTC.

The chain uses TRBV28 and TRBJ1-3; no definite D call. The CDR3 has 16 residues. From germline, CDR1 is MDHEN and CDR2 SYDVKM. Trimming took off 6 bases at V and 8 bases at J, with 23 bases between the two ends. The CDR3 nucleotides read TGTGCCAGCAGCTCCCGGACGGCTCTATGGGAGGACACCATATATTTT. This sequence encodes CASSSRTALWEDTIYF.

The V gene is TRBV30, the J gene TRBJ1-1; D call uncertain. With 3 bases removed from V and 8 bases from J, the gap between germline ends came to 13 bases. Germline assignment: CDR1 GTSNPN and CDR2 SVGIG (reference sequence). The CDR3 length is 12 residues. The CDR3 DNA follows: TGTGCCTGGAGGGAGGGTGCCAAAGAAGCTTTCTTT. It yields the protein CAWREGAKEAFF.

The rearrangement joins TRBV5-1 to TRBJ1-2, with TRBD1 matching 7 bases. The CDR3 contains 15 residues. The germline CDR1 and CDR2 sequences are SGHRS and YFSETQ. Germline trimming cut 0 bases from V and 6 bases from J; bases unmatched to any gene: 8. The chain's CDR3 is CASSLALDRVDGYTF. CDR3 nucleotide sequence: TGCGCCAGCAGCTTGGCCCTTGACAGGGTCGATGGCTACACCTTC. Supplemented by reference TRBV5-1 and TRBJ1-2, the full variable domain reads KAGVTQTPRYLIKTRGQQVTLSCSPISGHRSVSWYQQTPGQGLQFLFEYFSETQRNKGNFPGRFSGRQFSNSRSEMNVSTLELGDSALYLCASSLALDRVDGYTFGSGTRLTVV.

This clone was found a few times. The genes are TRBV18 and TRBJ1-5; D not certain. This CDR3 is built from 19 residues. Trimming cost V 1 base and J 4 bases, with 23 bases left between them. CDR1 is KGHSH and CDR2 is LQKENI in the germline V gene. CDR3 in amino acids: CASSPRAGVGAPVNQPQHF. CDR3 DNA: TGTGCCAGCTCACCACGAGCGGGCGTAGGTGCCCCTGTTAATCAGCCCCAGCATTTT.

This clone was recorded at least ten times. The gene calls are TRBV7-2 and TRBJ1-3, with 7 bases lining up with TRBD1. CDR3 length: 19 amino acids. In germline, CDR1 is SGHTA, CDR2 FQGNSA. The V segment lost 1 base and the J segment 0 bases; nucleotides outside the gene matches: 12. For the CDR3, the DNA is TGTGCCAGCAGCTTAGTCGGACAGGATGCCGCGAGCTCTGGAAACACCATATATTTT. It translates to CASSLVGQDAASSGNTIYF.

V is TRBV25-1 and J is TRBJ1-6, with TRBD1 as a possible D gene (5 bases). V was cut by 4 bases and J by 9 bases, with 10 bases left in between. The germline V gene encodes CDR1 MGHDK and CDR2 SYGVNS. The CDR3 consists of 13 residues. CDR3 sequence reads: CASSGRGGSPLHF. The CDR3 DNA is TGTGCCAGCAGTGGGAGGGGAGGTTCACCCCTCCACTTT.

The V gene is TRBV28, the J gene TRBJ2-2; 9 bases match TRBD1. Germline V gene sequence: CDR1 MDHEN, CDR2 SYDVKM. This CDR3 is 15 amino acids long. V was clipped by 3 bases and J by 5 bases; unmatched bases: 4. The CDR3 protein is CASSFSGTGTGELFF. The CDR3 region has the DNA TGTGCCAGCAGTTTTTCTGGGACAGGGACCGGGGAGCTGTTTTTT.

V usage is TRBV28 and J usage is TRBJ1-2, with TRBD1 matching 7 bases. The CDR3 consists of 13 residues. V trimming: 7 bases; J trimming: 10 bases; junction bases outside the gene matches: 12. Germline lookup yields CDR1 MDHEN and CDR2 SYDVKM. CDR3 residues: CASTLSTGTPYTF. The CDR3 DNA reads TGTGCCAGCACCCTATCGACAGGGACTCCCTACACCTTC.

V and J are TRBV5-4 and TRBJ1-4; D gene ambiguous. V shed 4 bases and J shed 0 bases, with 10 bases lying between them. Germline V gene lookup returns CDR1 SGHNT and CDR2 YYREEE (reference sequence). The CDR3 runs 15 residues. CDR3 nucleotide sequence: TGTGCCAGCAGCGCTAGGCCTGCAACTAATGAAAAACTGTTTTTT. Translating gives CASSARPATNEKLFF.

To note about this clone: The same CDR3 also results from other DNA sequences found in this sample. The chain combines TRBV11-3 with TRBJ1-2; TRBD1 is a possible D gene (6 bases). Germline V lookup: CDR1 SGHNT, CDR2 YENEEA. This CDR3 is built from 12 residues. Trimming stripped 2 bases from V and 8 bases from J, with 9 bases between. The CDR3 is CASSLSGDGYTF. The CDR3 coding sequence is TGTGCCAGCAGCTTATCAGGGGACGGCTACACCTTC.

V usage is TRBV5-1 and J usage is TRBJ2-1; D is ambiguous. Trimming shortened V by 1 base and J by 6 bases, and 11 bases separated the two germline ends. Germline CDR1 is SGHRS and CDR2 is YFSETQ. The CDR3 has 14 amino acids. The CDR3 loop is CASSLPSGINEQFF. The CDR3 DNA is TGCGCCAGCAGCTTGCCCTCCGGCATCAATGAGCAGTTCTTC.

This clone was detected a few times. This sequence joins TRBV10-3 and TRBJ2-7; unclear D gene. Germline assignment: CDR1 ENHRY and CDR2 SYGVKD. Trimming shortened V by 2 bases and J by 12 bases, and 11 bases separated the two germline ends. This CDR3 comprises 11 residues. The CDR3 protein is CAISEDILLYF. The CDR3 nucleotides are TGTGCCATCAGTGAGGACATCCTCCTGTACTTC.

This clone was counted once. The chain employs TRBV5-1 and TRBJ2-7, with 8 bases identical to TRBD1. The CDR3 is made up of 16 amino acids. In germline, CDR1 is SGHRS, CDR2 YFSETQ. The junction had 8 bases not matched to a gene; V was cut back by 3 bases and J by 0 bases. The CDR3 DNA follows: TGCGCCAGCAGCTACAAACCTACAGGGGGCTCCTACGAGCAGTACTTC. Protein sequence: CASSYKPTGGSYEQYF. Full variable domain (remainder filled in from reference TRBV5-1 and TRBJ2-7): KAGVTQTPRYLIKTRGQQVTLSCSPISGHRSVSWYQQTPGQGLQFLFEYFSETQRNKGNFPGRFSGRQFSNSRSEMNVSTLELGDSALYLCASSYKPTGGSYEQYFGPGTRLTVT.

This clone was observed a few times. This chain uses TRBV6-1 with TRBJ2-1; the match to TRBD2 covers 8 bases. The V segment lost 4 bases and the J segment 7 bases; nucleotides outside the gene matches: 6. CDR3 length: 14 residues. CDR1 and CDR2 from the germline V gene are MNHNS and SASEGT. In DNA form, the CDR3 reads TGTGCCAGCAGTGTGATAGCGGGAAGGAATGAGCAGTTCTTC. Protein: CASSVIAGRNEQFF.

The CDR3 DNA sequence: TGCGCCAGCAGCTTTGAACCCCAATCGTATGGCTACACCTTC. Its protein is CASSFEPQSYGYTF. The V gene is TRBV5-1, the J gene TRBJ1-2; D not resolved. The CDR3 sequence is 14 residues long. Germline V lookup: CDR1 SGHRS, CDR2 YFSETQ. V lost 2 bases to trimming and J lost 5 bases, with 13 bases between them.

The rearrangement links TRBV11-2 to TRBJ2-3; possible D gene TRBD2, 6 bases. The germline V and J ends were trimmed by 1 base and 14 bases, with 16 bases remaining between them. Germline assignment: CDR1 SGHAT and CDR2 FQNNGV. This CDR3 region has 13 residues. The CDR3 is CASSLVQRATLYF. The CDR3, as DNA: TGTGCCAGCAGCTTAGTTCAGCGGGCCACCCTGTATTTT.

This clone was seen a single time. The chain joins TRBV16 to TRBJ2-4; 7 positions match TRBD2. The germline gives CDR1 KGHSY, CDR2 FQNENV. The trim removed 4 bases at V and 2 bases at J, leaving 8 bases unmatched. This CDR3 contains 16 residues. The CDR3 sequence: CASSPSGRATKNIQYF. In DNA, the CDR3 is TGTGCCAGCAGCCCGTCGGGGAGGGCGACCAAAAACATTCAGTACTTC.

CDR3 loop: CASSRMGAWNTQYF. CDR3 bases: TGCGCCAGCAGCCGAATGGGGGCGTGGAATACGCAGTATTTT. J is TRBJ2-3 and V is TRBV4-1; D may be TRBD1 (6 bases). This CDR3 comprises 14 residues. V lost 4 bases and J 7 bases, leaving 15 bases between the germline ends. Germline assignment: CDR1 MGHRA and CDR2 YSYEKL.

The chain combines TRBV4-1 with TRBJ2-5; TRBD2 agrees at 14 bases. Trimming at V came to 4 bases and at J to 5 bases, leaving 6 bases not matched to a gene. CDR1 is MGHRA and CDR2 is YSYEKL in the germline V gene. This CDR3 is built from 16 residues. CDR3 amino acids: CASSPGTSGRQETQYF. CDR3 DNA sequence: TGCGCCAGCAGCCCTGGGACTAGCGGGAGACAGGAGACCCAGTACTTC.

The chain uses TRBV2 and TRBJ1-1; 8 bases are a match to TRBD1. J gave up 5 bases and V 4 bases, and 6 bases lay outside the gene matches. The CDR3 has 14 amino acids. From germline, CDR1 is SNHLY and CDR2 FYNNEI. DNA for the CDR3: TGTGCCAGCAGTGGACTCACAGGGGGGACTGAAGCTTTCTTT. Translation gives CASSGLTGGTEAFF.

The CDR3, as DNA: TGTGCCAGCAGCCAAGGACAGGGTTATGAAAAACTGTTTTTT. It specifies CASSQGQGYEKLFF. This chain links TRBV4-2 with TRBJ1-4; 7 bases match TRBD1. Germline V CDR1 and CDR2: LGHNA, YNFKEQ. CDR3 length: 14 amino acids. V dropped 1 base and J dropped 6; count of bases not matched to a gene: 2.

The gene calls are TRBV19 and TRBJ1-5; perhaps TRBD1 as D (6 bases). The V end lost 5 bases, the J end lost 1 base, and 12 bases lay between the germline ends. CDR3 length: 15 residues. Germline values: CDR1 LNHDA, CDR2 SQIVND (reference sequence). CDR3 bases: TGTGCCAGTAGTCTGACAGGTATAAGCAATCAGCCCCAGCATTTT. Translated, it gives CASSLTGISNQPQHF.

J is TRBJ1-1 and V is TRBV28; D uncertain. Germline values: CDR1 MDHEN, CDR2 SYDVKM. CDR3 length: 14 amino acids. V was shortened by 6 bases and J by 5 bases, with 16 bases between the two germline ends. The CDR3 nucleotides read TGTGCCAGCAGCATAACAGACGCGGGTACTGAAGCTTTCTTT. This sequence encodes CASSITDAGTEAFF. The complete variable domain, with remaining parts taken from reference TRBV28 and TRBJ1-1, reads DVKVTQSSRYLVKRTGEKVFLECVQDMDHENMFWYRQDPGLGLRLIYFSYDVKMKEKGDIPEGYSVSREKKERFSLILESASTNQTSMYLCASSITDAGTEAFFGQGTRLTVV.

The chain combines TRBV14 with TRBJ2-1, with D unresolved. Looked up from germline, CDR1 is SGHDN and CDR2 is FVKESK. The CDR3 sequence is 16 residues long. V was pared by 3 bases and J by 0 bases, with 12 bases between. CDR3 in amino acids: CASSHTVRSSYNEQFF. Here the CDR3 DNA reads TGTGCCAGCAGCCATACGGTCAGAAGCTCCTACAATGAGCAGTTCTTC.

This sequence joins TRBV27 and TRBJ2-7, with D perhaps matching TRBD1 (5 bases). V was clipped by 3 bases and J by 6 bases, with 15 bases between them. CDR1 and CDR2 (germline): MNHEY, SMNVEV (reference sequence). The CDR3 runs to 14 residues. The CDR3 region has the DNA TGTGCCAGCAGTTTCAGGGCGCCAAGAGGCGAGCAGTACTTC. This codes for CASSFRAPRGEQYF.

This clone was detected once. The J gene is TRBJ2-7, the V gene TRBV2; D unclear. The CDR3 is 15 residues long. The V end lost 6 bases, the J end lost 5 bases, and 20 bases lay between the germline ends. Germline CDR1 reads SNHLY; CDR2 reads FYNNEI. The CDR3 region has the DNA TGTGCCAGCAGAGTGAGGACCCTCGTCCCCCACGAGCAGTACTTC. This gives the protein CASRVRTLVPHEQYF.

This chain connects TRBV6-1 to TRBJ1-5, with D possibly TRBD1 on 6 matching bases. Germline V lookup: CDR1 MNHNS, CDR2 SASEGT. Trimming removed 4 bases at V and 2 bases at J, with 9 bases between. The CDR3 is made up of 14 amino acids. CDR3 nucleotides: TGTGCCAGCAGTGCCCGACAGGGCAATCAGCCCCAGCATTTT. It encodes CASSARQGNQPQHF.

The V and J genes are TRBV19 and TRBJ2-5; a possible D gene is TRBD2 (6 bases). In germline, CDR1 is LNHDA, CDR2 SQIVND (reference sequence). The CDR3 runs 14 residues. The V end lost 5 bases, the J end lost 11 bases, and 21 bases lay between the germline ends. CDR3 in amino acids: CASSPSMTSGEQYF. CDR3 DNA: TGTGCCAGTAGTCCCTCCATGACCTCGGGGGAGCAGTACTTC.